This T cell receptor beta chain was identified in a study of cytomegalovirus exposure and HLA in healthy donors. Vbeta (60) and Jbeta (13) primers were used in the PCR. The protocol was immunoSEQ multiplex PCR, while the TCRdb copy is restricted to in-frame clones and leaves out a portion. The sample lists 110,000 to 150,000 clones, about 80% occurring once. CDR1 and CDR2 from the germline V gene are MNHEY and SVGAGI. The CDR3 is 15 amino acids. V lost 0 bases to trimming and J lost 7 bases; unmatched junction nucleotides: 7. The gene calls are TRBV6-5 and TRBJ1-2; 8 positions agree with TRBD1. This clonotype originated in a young woman in good health and CMV-seropositive. The sample comprised PBMCs. The CDR3 loop reads CASSYSLGQGGGYTF. The CDR3, as DNA: TGTGCCAGCAGTTACTCGTTAGGACAGGGTGGTGGCTACACCTTC.